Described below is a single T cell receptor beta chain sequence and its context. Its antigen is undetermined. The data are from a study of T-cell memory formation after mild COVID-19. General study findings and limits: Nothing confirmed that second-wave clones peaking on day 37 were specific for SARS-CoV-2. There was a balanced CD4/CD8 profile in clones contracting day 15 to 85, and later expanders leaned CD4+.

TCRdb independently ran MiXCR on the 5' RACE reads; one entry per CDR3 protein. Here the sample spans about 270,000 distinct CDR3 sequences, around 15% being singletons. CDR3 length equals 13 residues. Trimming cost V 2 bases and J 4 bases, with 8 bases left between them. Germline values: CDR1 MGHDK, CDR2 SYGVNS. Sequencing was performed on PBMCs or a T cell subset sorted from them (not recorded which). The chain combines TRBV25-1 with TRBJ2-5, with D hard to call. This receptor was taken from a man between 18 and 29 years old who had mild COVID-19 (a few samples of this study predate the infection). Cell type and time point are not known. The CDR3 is CASSEGVLETQYF. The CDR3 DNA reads TGTGCCAGCAGTGAAGGAGTCCTAGAGACCCAGTACTTC.